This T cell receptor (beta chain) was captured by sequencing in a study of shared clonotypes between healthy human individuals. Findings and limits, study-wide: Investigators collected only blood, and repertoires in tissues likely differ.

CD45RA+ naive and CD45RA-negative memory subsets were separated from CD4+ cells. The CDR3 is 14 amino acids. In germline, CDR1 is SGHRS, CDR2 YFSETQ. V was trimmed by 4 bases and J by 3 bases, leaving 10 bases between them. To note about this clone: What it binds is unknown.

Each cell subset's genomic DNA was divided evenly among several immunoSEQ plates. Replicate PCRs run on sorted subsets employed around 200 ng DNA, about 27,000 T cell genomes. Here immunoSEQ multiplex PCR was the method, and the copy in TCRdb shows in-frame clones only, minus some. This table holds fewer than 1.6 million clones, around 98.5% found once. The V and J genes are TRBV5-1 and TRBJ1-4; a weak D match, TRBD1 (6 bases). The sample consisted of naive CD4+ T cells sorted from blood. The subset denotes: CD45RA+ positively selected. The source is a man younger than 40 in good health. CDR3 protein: CASSATGSNEKLFF. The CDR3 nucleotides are TGCGCCAGCAGCGCCACAGGGTCTAATGAAAAACTGTTTTTT. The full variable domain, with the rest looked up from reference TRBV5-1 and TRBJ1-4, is KAGVTQTPRYLIKTRGQQVTLSCSPISGHRSVSWYQQTPGQGLQFLFEYFSETQRNKGNFPGRFSGRQFSNSRSEMNVSTLELGDSALYLCASSATGSNEKLFFGSGTQLSVL.